This T cell receptor (beta chain) was captured by sequencing in a study of blood T cell repertoires in COVID-19. In germline, CDR1 is MGHRA, CDR2 YSYEKL. This CDR3 comprises 14 residues. J lost 6 bases, V lost 2 bases, and 6 bases had no gene match. The Seattle patients, enrolled during active infection, were followed longitudinally. Generated by immunoSEQ multiplex PCR, the TCRdb table keeps only in-frame clones and is missing some. The sample includes 130,000 to 150,000 clones, roughly 85% of them seen just once. Sequencing input: peripheral blood. This sequence was found in a woman aged 55-70 years with COVID-19, enrolled during active disease. The rearrangement joins TRBV4-1 to TRBJ1-1, with TRBD1 matching 7 bases. The CDR3 loop is CASSQNPTGPEAFF. CDR3 coding DNA: TGCGCCAGCAGCCAAAACCCGACAGGGCCTGAAGCTTTCTTT.